This passage covers 18 T cell receptor beta chains from one sample sequenced in a study of Ad26.COV2.S vaccination and SARS-CoV-2 variants (dated by TCRdb to the early 2020s). Receptors were amplified or captured by the immunoSEQ multiplex PCR assay. TCRdb carries this immuneACCESS record with in-frame sequences only. Its versions omit some clonotypes, under half of them owing to an unresolved V gene in the studies checked, with the rest unexplained. This sample comprises 300,000 to 350,000 clones, roughly 90% of them detected only once. The ten biggest clones cover around 5.3% of the sample. Interpreted using the paper, the treatment or condition label stands for: some 20 received Ad26.COV2.S at low or high dose, single or two shots; roughly five received placebo; per-sample allocation not given. Repertoires of vaccine and placebo recipients were sequenced from samples taken on day 63 after the first injection.

The sequencing here drew on peripheral blood, taken in a trial of Ad26.COV2.S vaccine versus placebo. The origin of the receptors is a person aged 18-60 years who received the Ad26.COV2.S COVID-19 vaccine or a placebo.

The rearrangement uses TRBV5-5 and TRBJ1-1; D not resolved. Germline V gene lookup returns CDR1 SGHKS and CDR2 YYEKEE (reference sequence). Deletions cut 2 bases from V and 7 bases from J, with 21 bases between. The CDR3 extends over 16 amino acids. The CDR3 reads CASSFSKTFTAVEAFF. CDR3 in DNA: TGTGCCAGCAGCTTCTCAAAAACCTTTACCGCGGTTGAAGCTTTCTTT. The entire variable domain, with the rest obtained from reference TRBV5-5 and TRBJ1-1, is as follows: DAGVTQSPTHLIKTRGQQVTLRCSPISGHKSVSWYQQVLGQGPQFIFQYYEKEERGRGNFPDRFSARQFPNYSSELNVNALLLGDSALYLCASSFSKTFTAVEAFFGQGTRLTVV.

The V gene is TRBV28, the J gene TRBJ2-7; D possibly matches TRBD1 or TRBD2 (5 bases each). Trimming left V 6 bases short and J 9 bases short, with 15 bases between. CDR1 and CDR2 (germline): MDHEN, SYDVKM. CDR3 size: 12 residues. CDR3 amino acids: CASSRNRDGQYF. The CDR3, as DNA: TGTGCCAGCAGCCGCAACCGGGACGGGCAGTACTTC.

The rearrangement joins TRBV6-5 to TRBJ1-4; the D gene is possibly TRBD1 (6 bases). V shed 8 bases and J shed 8 bases, with 21 bases lying between them. CDR1 MNHEY and CDR2 SVGAGI come from the germline V gene. This CDR3 comprises 15 residues. The CDR3 here is CASRDETGTEEKLFF. DNA for the CDR3: TGTGCCAGCCGGGATGAAACAGGGACGGAGGAAAAACTGTTTTTT.

V and J are TRBV30 and TRBJ1-6; D remains ambiguous. V lost 0 bases and J lost 8, with 8 bases in between. The CDR3 extends over 13 amino acids. In germline, CDR1 is GTSNPN, CDR2 SVGIG (reference sequence). CDR3 sequence: CAWSVSWDSPLHF. In DNA form, the CDR3 reads TGTGCCTGGAGTGTATCGTGGGATTCACCCCTCCACTTT.

The sample holds a few counts of this clone. The chain carries TRBV20-1 and TRBJ2-1, with D tentatively TRBD1 (7 bases). V was pared by 3 bases and J by 0 bases, with 12 bases between. CDR3 length: 15 amino acids. CDR1 is DFQATT and CDR2 is SNEGSKA in the germline V gene (reference sequence). This CDR3 is CSASRRDSSYNEQFF. As DNA, the CDR3 is TGCAGTGCTAGTCGGCGGGACAGCTCCTACAATGAGCAGTTCTTC.

This chain connects TRBV28 to TRBJ1-5, with D possibly matching TRBD1 (6 bases). The V gene lost 3 bases and the J gene lost 6 bases, with 18 bases spanning the gap. The CDR3 is 16 amino acids. From germline, CDR1 is MDHEN and CDR2 SYDVKM. CDR3 DNA: TGTGCCAGCAGTTTTTCAGGGCAGGGGAAAAGTCAGCCCCAGCATTTT. It yields the protein CASSFSGQGKSQPQHF.

This chain connects TRBV28 to TRBJ2-5; possibly TRBD2 for D (5 bases). This CDR3 is 14 amino acids long. The V gene lost 5 bases and the J gene lost 5 bases, with 15 bases spanning the gap. CDR1 is MDHEN, CDR2 SYDVKM, per germline. CDR3 DNA sequence: TGTGCCAGCAGTCCTGGAGGAGAGGAGGAGACCCAGTACTTC. Translated: CASSPGGEEETQYF.

The chain uses TRBV19 and TRBJ1-4; 9 nucleotides agree with TRBD1. The CDR3 covers 15 residues. Germline CDR1 LNHDA, CDR2 SQIVND (reference sequence). The V gene end was trimmed by 8 bases and the J gene end by 5 bases; junction bases not matched to a gene: 9. CDR3 sequence (DNA): TGTGCCAGTGGACGACAGGGGGATTGGAATGAAAAACTGTTTTTT. Translated, it gives CASGRQGDWNEKLFF.

The chain uses TRBV5-1 and TRBJ2-7, with 7 bases that match TRBD1. The germline V gene has CDR1 SGHRS and CDR2 YFSETQ. The CDR3 is 14 amino acids. Trimming at V came to 2 bases and at J to 2 bases, leaving 4 bases not matched to a gene. As DNA, the CDR3 is TGCGCCAGCAGCTTTAGTACAGGGGCCTACGAGCAGTACTTC. This codes for CASSFSTGAYEQYF. Filled out from reference TRBV5-1 and TRBJ2-7, the complete variable domain reads KAGVTQTPRYLIKTRGQQVTLSCSPISGHRSVSWYQQTPGQGLQFLFEYFSETQRNKGNFPGRFSGRQFSNSRSEMNVSTLELGDSALYLCASSFSTGAYEQYFGPGTRLTVT.

This clone was recorded once. The chain links TRBV30 to TRBJ1-3, with TRBD1 as a possible D gene (6 bases). The CDR3 has 13 amino acids. The V gene's germline CDR1 is GTSNPN and CDR2 SVGIG (reference sequence). Trimming shortened V by 5 bases and J by 0 bases, and 8 bases separated the two germline ends. The CDR3, as DNA: TGTGCCTGGGTACAGGGCTCTGGAAACACCATATATTTT. Amino acid sequence: CAWVQGSGNTIYF.

This clone was detected once. This chain links TRBV4-3 with TRBJ2-3, with no clear D. Between the trimmed V and J ends, which lost 1 base and 6 bases, there was a span of 20 bases. This CDR3 is built from 17 residues. Germline V gene data show CDR1 as LGHNA and CDR2 as YSLEER. The CDR3 DNA sequence: TGCGCCAGCAGCCAAGCAATACAGTTAGGGATGGCGGATACGCAGTATTTT. As protein: CASSQAIQLGMADTQYF.

Note on this clone: The same CDR3 can be traced to other DNA sequences in this sample. The CDR3 DNA follows: TGCGCCAGCAGCTTGGGGGGCAACGAAGAGACCCAGTACTTC. Translating it yields CASSLGGNEETQYF. This rearrangement joins TRBV5-1 to TRBJ2-5; weak D call: TRBD1 (5 bases). V was clipped by 0 bases and J by 3 bases, with 9 bases between them. This CDR3 is built from 14 residues. From germline, CDR1 is SGHRS and CDR2 YFSETQ. Full variable domain (missing parts from reference TRBV5-1 and TRBJ2-5): KAGVTQTPRYLIKTRGQQVTLSCSPISGHRSVSWYQQTPGQGLQFLFEYFSETQRNKGNFPGRFSGRQFSNSRSEMNVSTLELGDSALYLCASSLGGNEETQYFGPGTRLLVL.

Worth noting for this clone: At one boundary the junction diverges from the germline segment, which might be a read error. J is TRBJ2-5 and V is TRBV15, with D possibly matching TRBD2 (7 bases). Germline values: CDR1 LNHNV, CDR2 YYDKDF (reference sequence). The CDR3 has 15 amino acids. The chain's CDR3 is CATRAAKGGEETQYF. CDR3 sequence (DNA): TGCGCCACCAGAGCAGCTAAGGGGGGGGAAGAGACCCAGTACTTC.

The genes are TRBV5-6 and TRBJ2-2; 10 bases align to TRBD2. Germline trimming cut 4 bases from V and 5 bases from J; bases unmatched to any gene: 5. Germline-derived CDR1 and CDR2 are SGHDT and YYEEEE. The CDR3 length is 15 residues. The CDR3 sequence: CASSLAGDSTGELFF. DNA for the CDR3: TGTGCCAGCAGCCTAGCGGGGGATAGTACCGGGGAGCTGTTTTTT. Looking up the rest from reference TRBV5-6 and TRBJ2-2 gives the full variable domain: DAGVTQSPTHLIKTRGQQVTLRCSPKSGHDTVSWYQQALGQGPQFIFQYYEEEERQRGNFPDRFSGHQFPNYSSELNVNALLLGDSALYLCASSLAGDSTGELFFGEGSRLTVL.

Here the CDR3 reads CASSPPGEAGELFF. The CDR3 DNA sequence: TGTGCCAGCTCACCCCCCGGGGAGGCCGGGGAGCTGTTTTTT. This chain joins TRBV18 and TRBJ2-2; weak D call: TRBD2 (6 bases). The CDR3 consists of 14 residues. V lost 3 bases and J 6 bases, leaving 11 bases between the germline ends. Germline loops: CDR1 KGHSH, CDR2 LQKENI.

V and J are TRBV11-2 and TRBJ2-7, with 9 bases aligning to TRBD1. The ends lost 3 bases at V and 5 bases at J; junction bases unmatched: 5. This CDR3 has 14 amino acids. The germline gives CDR1 SGHAT, CDR2 FQNNGV. The CDR3 region has the DNA TGTGCCAGCAGCTTTGGAACAGGGGGCAACGAGCAGTACTTC. Amino acid sequence: CASSFGTGGNEQYF.

This chain uses TRBV7-8 with TRBJ1-3; D is perhaps TRBD1 (5 bases). V was clipped by 4 bases and J by 0 bases, with 10 bases between them. Germline assignment: CDR1 SGHVS and CDR2 FQNEAQ. This CDR3 has 15 amino acids. The CDR3 sequence is CASSSTGFSGNTIYF. Here the CDR3 DNA reads TGTGCCAGCAGCTCTACAGGATTCTCTGGAAACACCATATATTTT.

This clone was detected only once. The rearrangement joins TRBV19 to TRBJ2-7, with D perhaps TRBD1 (5 bases). The CDR3 is 13 residues long. Germline V gene sequence: CDR1 LNHDA, CDR2 SQIVND (reference sequence). V was cut by 5 bases and J by 4 bases, with 12 bases left in between. DNA of the CDR3: TGTGCCAGTAGTGATTGGGGCGGTTACGAGCAGTACTTC. This translates into CASSDWGGYEQYF.